This T cell receptor beta chain was captured by sequencing in a study of radiotherapy plus CTLA-4 blockade in lung cancer. Across the whole study: The study recorded objective responses in 18% of patients and disease control in 25% to 35%. Study-level points and caveats: Clones of tumor-derived TCRs expanded in blood after radiotherapy plus ipilimumab. Reported findings show early blood T cell clone dynamics, with interferon-beta, best predicted response.

Only in-frame clones appear in the TCRdb table, and some are missing; sequencing was by immunoSEQ multiplex PCR. The table lists 53,000 or so clones, around 77% of them singletons. Comments on this clone: Its antigen is not identified.

Per germline, CDR1 MGHRA and CDR2 YSYEKL. The CDR3 contains 15 residues. Deletions cut 1 base from V and 3 bases from J, with 9 bases between. This sequence joins TRBV4-1 and TRBJ2-2; D not resolved. The TCR comes from a human donor with non-small cell lung cancer who had stable disease on radiotherapy plus ipilimumab. The sequences come from peripheral blood, collected from a patient treated with radiotherapy plus ipilimumab. The CDR3 sequence is CASSQVAAHTGELFF. CDR3 nucleotides: TGCGCCAGCAGCCAAGTGGCAGCCCACACCGGGGAGCTGTTTTTT.